This T cell receptor (beta chain) was recovered during a study of breast tumors, draining lymph nodes, adjacent tissues. TCRdb analysed the multiplex PCR reads with MiXCR anew, one entry per CDR3 protein. The profile shows fewer than 200,000 distinct CDR3 sequences, 30% to 40% of them singletons. Samples came from axillary lymph nodes draining the breast cancer. This clonotype was seen many times. The receptor was derived from a female donor with breast cancer. Some clones in this sample may be carry-over from other donors' samples. Input material: axillary lymph node tissue.

The CDR3 nucleotides read TGTGCCAGCAGTTTCGGGGGGGCCCTCAATCAGCCCCAGCATTTT. Its translation: CASSFGGALNQPQHF. The chain has TRBV28 and TRBJ1-5, with D possibly being TRBD1 (6 bases). Trimming shortened V by 3 bases and J by 3 bases, and 12 bases separated the two germline ends. CDR3 length equals 15 residues. Germline V gene lookup returns CDR1 MDHEN and CDR2 SYDVKM.